These 14 T cell receptor beta chains were sequenced from one sample in a study of control samples from healthy donors and cancer patients. Profiling relied on immunoSEQ multiplex PCR, and the TCRdb table lists in-frame clones only, not all of them. This table has tens of thousands of clones, roughly 83% appearing once. The sequencing sample was made of PBMCs. The receptors shown here come from a man between 70 and 80 years old with lung cancer.

The chain links TRBV6-2 or TRBV6-3 to TRBJ1-2; the D is unclear. CDR1 and CDR2 (germline): MNHEY, SVGEGT. Trimming shortened V by 4 bases and J by 0 bases, and 9 bases separated the two germline ends. This CDR3 contains 14 residues. For the CDR3, the DNA is TGTGCCAGCAGTTTTTCGACGGCTAACTATGGCTACACCTTC. This sequence encodes CASSFSTANYGYTF.

The chain carries TRBV19 and TRBJ1-5; D may be TRBD1 (5 bases). This CDR3 is built from 16 residues. CDR1 is LNHDA and CDR2 is SQIVND in the germline V gene (reference sequence). Trimming shortened V by 4 bases and J by 5 bases, and 18 bases separated the two germline ends. The CDR3 sequence is CASSSEGQGVHQPQHF. CDR3 DNA sequence: TGTGCCAGTAGTAGCGAAGGCCAGGGTGTTCATCAGCCCCAGCATTTT.

The chain recombines TRBV7-2 with TRBJ2-5; D tentatively fits TRBD1 or TRBD2 (5 bases each). This CDR3 region has 14 residues. Germline values: CDR1 SGHTA, CDR2 FQGNSA. The V and J ends lost 4 bases and 1 base respectively, with 10 bases between them. The CDR3 coding sequence is TGTGCCAGCAGCTCCAGGGACCCCCAAGAGACCCAGTACTTC. This codes for CASSSRDPQETQYF.

The chain carries TRBV14 and TRBJ2-2, with TRBD1 matching 8 bases. Germline-derived CDR1 and CDR2 are SGHDN and FVKESK. Losses at the gene ends were 4 bases for V and 4 bases for J; bases not matched to a gene: 8. CDR3 size: 16 residues. The CDR3 region is CASSPRQGRVTGELFF. CDR3 in DNA: TGTGCCAGCAGCCCCCGACAGGGGCGGGTCACCGGGGAGCTGTTTTTT.

The CDR3 DNA follows: TGTGCCAGCAGCTTCCCGACAGGGGCCCACGAGCAGTACTTC. Protein product: CASSFPTGAHEQYF. The rearrangement uses TRBV7-2 and TRBJ2-7, with 8 bases aligning to TRBD1. The V and J ends lost 3 bases and 5 bases, in that order; junction bases with no gene match: 6. Germline values: CDR1 SGHTA, CDR2 FQGNSA. This CDR3 comprises 14 residues.

V usage is TRBV24-1 and J usage is TRBJ2-3; 7 bases fit TRBD1. CDR1 and CDR2 (germline): KGHDR, SFDVKD. The CDR3 length is 15 residues. Germline trimming cut 4 bases from V and 2 bases from J; bases unmatched to any gene: 5. The CDR3 protein is CATSEPGQLTDTQYF. The CDR3 DNA reads as TGTGCCACCAGTGAGCCGGGACAGCTCACAGATACGCAGTATTTT.

The chain has TRBV13 and TRBJ2-7; no reliable D call. Germline V gene data show CDR1 as PRHDT and CDR2 as FYEKMQ (reference sequence). V was cut by 1 base and J by 6 bases, with 16 bases left in between. The CDR3 covers 15 residues. CDR3 sequence: CASSLVASLSGEQYF. For the CDR3, the DNA is TGTGCCAGCAGCTTAGTCGCAAGCTTATCGGGCGAGCAGTACTTC.

The CDR3 reads CASSTPGQQLAKNIQYF. DNA of the CDR3: TGTGCCAGTAGTACTCCGGGACAGCAACTAGCCAAAAACATTCAGTACTTC. V usage is TRBV19 and J usage is TRBJ2-4; the match to TRBD1 covers 7 bases. Unmatched junction bases numbered 9, after V lost 4 bases and J lost 0 bases. Germline CDR1 reads LNHDA; CDR2 reads SQIVND (reference sequence). The CDR3 covers 17 residues.

This CDR3 is CAIREPTDTQYF. The CDR3 DNA reads as TGTGCCATCAGGGAACCTACAGATACGCAGTATTTT. The J gene is TRBJ2-3, the V gene TRBV10-3, with D unresolved. Trimming pared 6 bases from V and 3 bases from J, leaving 7 bases between. This CDR3 spans 12 amino acids. Per the germline V gene, CDR1 is ENHRY and CDR2 is SYGVKD.

This clone was observed a few times. This chain joins TRBV28 and TRBJ2-1; the D is unclear. The germline V and J ends were trimmed by 3 bases and 3 bases, with 3 bases remaining between them. The CDR3 totals 12 residues. Germline V gene lookup returns CDR1 MDHEN and CDR2 SYDVKM. The DNA of the CDR3 is TGTGCCAGCAGTTTTGGCTACAATGAGCAGTTCTTC. Protein product: CASSFGYNEQFF.

The chain links TRBV29-1 to TRBJ1-1; 7 nucleotides match TRBD1. The CDR3 runs 11 residues. Per germline, CDR1 SQVTM and CDR2 ANQGSEA. V was clipped by 7 bases and J by 6 bases; unmatched bases: 5. The CDR3 sequence is CSAQGVAEAFF. The CDR3 bases are TGCAGCGCTCAGGGGGTCGCTGAAGCTTTCTTT.

The chain recombines TRBV7-9 with TRBJ1-6; D unclear. The CDR3 sequence is 13 residues long. The V end was cut by 5 bases, the J end by 8 bases, with 10 bases between. Germline values: CDR1 SEHNR, CDR2 FQNEAQ (reference sequence). The CDR3 protein is CASSTDWDSPLHF. Written as DNA, the CDR3 is TGTGCCAGCAGCACGGACTGGGATTCACCCCTCCACTTT.

The chain has TRBV7-9 and TRBJ1-1; D is undetermined. This CDR3 has 12 amino acids. Germline assignment: CDR1 SEHNR and CDR2 FQNEAQ (reference sequence). V lost 1 base, J lost 11 bases, and 11 bases lay in between. CDR3 sequence reads: CASSLVHDSAFF. For the CDR3, the DNA is TGTGCCAGCAGCTTAGTTCACGACTCGGCTTTCTTT.

The chain couples TRBV19 to TRBJ2-1; TRBD1 or TRBD2 may be the D gene (6 bases each). Per germline, CDR1 LNHDA and CDR2 SQIVND (reference sequence). V was cut by 7 bases and J by 12 bases, with 25 bases left in between. The CDR3 runs to 15 residues. The CDR3 nucleotides read TGTGCCAGTACCCTAACGAGGGGGGCGAGCGATGGGCAGTTCTTC. Protein product: CASTLTRGASDGQFF.